This T cell receptor beta chain came from a study of cytomegalovirus exposure and HLA in healthy donors. Looking at the study overall: A subsequent analysis reported that the roughly 120 validation repertoires were produced on the same platform that had also been used for the roughly 700 first-cohort repertoires.

TCRdb's copy holds only in-frame clones and misses some; the assay was immunoSEQ multiplex PCR. Altogether approximately 200,000 clones are present, 75% to 95% being singletons, with the ten largest covering 1% to 1.2%. Study conclusions and caveats: Many donors shared some public TCRs, even though most TCR sequences were rare. The study labeled about 160 TCR beta chains cytomegalovirus-associated.

The germline CDR1 and CDR2 sequences are SGHTS and YDEGEE. The CDR3 has 14 amino acids. Trimming stripped 1 base from V and 0 bases from J, with 5 bases between. Details on this clone: Antigen unknown.

Donors were drawn from the approximately 120-subject validation cohort, separate from the roughly 670-subject first cohort. This clonotype was obtained from a woman aged 18-30 years in good health and CMV-seronegative. Sequencing input: PBMCs. The chain employs TRBV5-8 and TRBJ1-3; D gene uncertain. The CDR3, as DNA: TGTGCCAGCAGCTTGAGAGGCTCTGGAAACACCATATATTTT. It codes for CASSLRGSGNTIYF.